Sequencing of this TCR beta chain was carried out in a study of Graves' ophthalmopathy and Graves' hyperthyroidism. This clonotype was recorded many times. V trimming: 5 bases; J trimming: 3 bases; junction bases outside the gene matches: 11. Germline CDR1 SGHVS, CDR2 FQNEAQ. This CDR3 contains 16 residues. Investigators amplified TCR beta CDR3 regions from RNA transcripts. The first-round RT-PCR employed HTBI primers together with the Qiagen OneStep RT-PCR kit. A multiplex PCR was then performed as the second round. TCRdb re-called the multiplex PCR reads with MiXCR, one entry per CDR3 protein. In the table there are hundreds of thousands of distinct CDR3 sequences, about a fifth of which are singletons.

This chain uses TRBV7-8 with TRBJ2-7; 9 nucleotides line up with TRBD1. This TCR was sampled from a woman aged 18-35 years with stable Graves' hyperthyroidism. Some clones in this sample may be carry-over from other donors' samples. The sequencing input was peripheral blood. The CDR3 here is CASSPSRGTGFYEQYF. The DNA for the CDR3 is TGTGCCAGCAGCCCGTCGAGGGGGACAGGGTTCTACGAGCAGTACTTC.